This T cell receptor (beta chain) was identified during a study of cytomegalovirus exposure and HLA in healthy donors. Study-wide findings and caveats: The study flagged approximately 180 TCR beta chains as cytomegalovirus-associated.

This clone was found once. What it binds is unknown. This PCR relied on a set of 60 Vbeta primers and 13 Jbeta primers. Measured with immunoSEQ multiplex PCR; TCRdb has only the in-frame clones, and not every one. The table includes 150,000 to 200,000 clones, roughly 72% detected once. The CDR3 has 16 residues. V lost 1 base, J lost 3 bases, and 4 bases stayed unmatched. Germline CDR1 is SGHTA and CDR2 is FQGNSA. Input material: PBMCs. This TCR came from a woman in her twenties or thirties in good health and CMV-seropositive. The chain joins TRBV7-2 to TRBJ2-5; 11 bases agree with TRBD2. The CDR3 sequence is CASSLGNSGGEETQYF. CDR3 coding DNA: TGTGCCAGCAGCTTAGGGAATAGCGGGGGGGAAGAGACCCAGTACTTC.